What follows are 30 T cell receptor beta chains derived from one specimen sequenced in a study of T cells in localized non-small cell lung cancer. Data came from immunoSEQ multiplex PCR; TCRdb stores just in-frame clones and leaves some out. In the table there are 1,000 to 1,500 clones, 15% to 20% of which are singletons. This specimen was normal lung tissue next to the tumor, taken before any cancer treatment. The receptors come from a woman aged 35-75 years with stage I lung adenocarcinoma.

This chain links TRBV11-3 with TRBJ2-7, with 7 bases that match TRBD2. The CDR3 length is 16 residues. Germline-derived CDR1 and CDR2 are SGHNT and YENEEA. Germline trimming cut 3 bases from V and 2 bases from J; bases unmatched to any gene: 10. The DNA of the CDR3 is TGTGCCAGCAGCTTGGAGGCTTTCGGGGGGACCTACGAGCAGTACTTC. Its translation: CASSLEAFGGTYEQYF. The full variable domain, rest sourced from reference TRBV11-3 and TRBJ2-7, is EAGVVQSPRYKIIEKKQPVAFWCNPISGHNTLYWYLQNLGQGPELLIRYENEEAVDDSQLPKDRFSAERLKGVDSTLKIQPAELGDSAVYLCASSLEAFGGTYEQYFGPGTRLTVT.

DNA for the CDR3: TGTGCCAGCAGCTTCGGGGTTTCGTCCGGGGAGCTGTTTTTT. Translated: CASSFGVSSGELFF. V usage is TRBV11-3 and J usage is TRBJ2-2, with D maybe TRBD2 (5 bases). Trimming cost V 3 bases and J 6 bases, with 11 bases left between them. Per the germline V gene, CDR1 is SGHNT and CDR2 is YENEEA. The CDR3 covers 14 residues.

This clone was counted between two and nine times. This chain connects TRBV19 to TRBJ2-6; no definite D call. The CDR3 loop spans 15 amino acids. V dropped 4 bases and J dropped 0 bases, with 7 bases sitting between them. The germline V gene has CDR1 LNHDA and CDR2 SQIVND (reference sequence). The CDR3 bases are TGTGCCAGTAGTACCCTACACTCTGGGGCCAACGTCCTGACTTTC. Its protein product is CASSTLHSGANVLTF. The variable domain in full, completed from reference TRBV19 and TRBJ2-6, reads DGGITQSPKYLFRKEGQNVTLSCEQNLNHDAMYWYRQDPGQGLRLIYYSQIVNDFQKGDIAEGYSVSREKKESFPLTVTSAQKNPTAFYLCASSTLHSGANVLTFGAGSRLTVL.

Here the CDR3 DNA reads TGTGCCAGCTCACCTGCGACAGGGGCGACCTCTGGAAACACCATATATTTT. It specifies CASSPATGATSGNTIYF. This chain uses TRBV18 with TRBJ1-3, with TRBD1 matching 8 bases. V gave up 3 bases and J gave up 0 bases; unmatched junction bases: 7. The CDR3 runs 17 residues. In germline, CDR1 is KGHSH, CDR2 LQKENI. Full variable domain (remainder filled in from reference TRBV18 and TRBJ1-3): NAGVMQNPRHLVRRRGQEARLRCSPMKGHSHVYWYRQLPEEGLKFMVYLQKENIIDESGMPKERFSAEFPKEGPSILRIQQVVRGDSAAYFCASSPATGATSGNTIYFGEGSWLTVV.

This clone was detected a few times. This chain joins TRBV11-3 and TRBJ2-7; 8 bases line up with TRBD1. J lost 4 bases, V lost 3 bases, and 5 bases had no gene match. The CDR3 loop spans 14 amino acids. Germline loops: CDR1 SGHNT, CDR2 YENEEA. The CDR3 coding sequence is TGTGCCAGCAGCTTGGGACAGGACCTTTACGAGCAGTACTTC. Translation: CASSLGQDLYEQYF. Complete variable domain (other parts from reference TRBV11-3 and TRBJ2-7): EAGVVQSPRYKIIEKKQPVAFWCNPISGHNTLYWYLQNLGQGPELLIRYENEEAVDDSQLPKDRFSAERLKGVDSTLKIQPAELGDSAVYLCASSLGQDLYEQYFGPGTRLTVT.

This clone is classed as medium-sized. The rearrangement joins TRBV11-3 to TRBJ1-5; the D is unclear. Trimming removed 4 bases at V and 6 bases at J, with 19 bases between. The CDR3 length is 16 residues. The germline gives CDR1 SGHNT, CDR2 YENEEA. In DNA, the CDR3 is TGTGCCAGCAGCTCAAACGGGGATAATTGGTCTCAGCCCCAGCATTTT. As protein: CASSSNGDNWSQPQHF.

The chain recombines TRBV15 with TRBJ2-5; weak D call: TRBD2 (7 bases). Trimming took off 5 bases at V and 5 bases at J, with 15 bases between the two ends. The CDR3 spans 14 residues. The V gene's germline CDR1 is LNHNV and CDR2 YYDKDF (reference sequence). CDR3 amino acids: CATSGGPGRETQYF. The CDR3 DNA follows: TGTGCCACCAGCGGGGGGCCCGGGAGGGAGACCCAGTACTTC.

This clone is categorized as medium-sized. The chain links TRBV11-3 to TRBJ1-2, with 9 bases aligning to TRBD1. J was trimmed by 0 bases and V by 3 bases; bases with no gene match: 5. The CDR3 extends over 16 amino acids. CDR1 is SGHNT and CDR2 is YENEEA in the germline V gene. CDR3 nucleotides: TGTGCCAGCAGCTTTTCCGACAGGGGGTCTAACTATGGCTACACCTTC. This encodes CASSFSDRGSNYGYTF.

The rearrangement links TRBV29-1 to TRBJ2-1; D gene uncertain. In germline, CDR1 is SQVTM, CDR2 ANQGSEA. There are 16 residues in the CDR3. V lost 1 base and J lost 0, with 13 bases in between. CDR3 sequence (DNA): TGCAGCGTTGAAGCCCCCCACAGAAACTCCTACAATGAGCAGTTCTTC. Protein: CSVEAPHRNSYNEQFF.

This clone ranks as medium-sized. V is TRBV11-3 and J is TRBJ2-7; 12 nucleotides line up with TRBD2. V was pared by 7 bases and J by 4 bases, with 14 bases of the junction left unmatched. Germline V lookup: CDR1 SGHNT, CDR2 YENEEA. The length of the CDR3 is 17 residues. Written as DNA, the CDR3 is TGTGCCAGCACCCTCCTTGGTACTAGCGGGGGGTCGTACGAGCAGTACTTC. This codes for CASTLLGTSGGSYEQYF. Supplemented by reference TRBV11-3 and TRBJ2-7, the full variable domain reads EAGVVQSPRYKIIEKKQPVAFWCNPISGHNTLYWYLQNLGQGPELLIRYENEEAVDDSQLPKDRFSAERLKGVDSTLKIQPAELGDSAVYLCASTLLGTSGGSYEQYFGPGTRLTVT.

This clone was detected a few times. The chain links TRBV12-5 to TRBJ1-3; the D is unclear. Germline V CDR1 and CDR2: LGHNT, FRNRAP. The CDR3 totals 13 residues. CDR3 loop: CATSGSLGSTIYF. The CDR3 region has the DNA TGTGCCACCTCCGGGTCTCTCGGTAGTACCATATATTTT. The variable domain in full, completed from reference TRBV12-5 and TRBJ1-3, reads DARVTQTPRHKVTEMGQEVTMRCQPILGHNTVFWYRQTMMQGLELLAYFRNRAPLDDSGMPKDRFSAEMPDATLATLKIQPSEPRDSAVYFCATSGSLGSTIYFGEGSWLTVV.

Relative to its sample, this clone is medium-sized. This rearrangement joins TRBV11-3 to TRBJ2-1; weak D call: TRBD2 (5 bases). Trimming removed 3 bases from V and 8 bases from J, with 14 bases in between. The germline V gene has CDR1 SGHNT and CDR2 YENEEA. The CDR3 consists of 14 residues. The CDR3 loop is CASSFTSVGDEQFF. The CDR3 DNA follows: TGTGCCAGCAGCTTCACAAGCGTCGGGGATGAGCAGTTCTTC.

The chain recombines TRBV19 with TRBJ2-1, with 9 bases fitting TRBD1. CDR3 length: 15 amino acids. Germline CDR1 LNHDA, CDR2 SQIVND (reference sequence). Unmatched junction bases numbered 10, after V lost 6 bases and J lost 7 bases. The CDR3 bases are TGTGCCAGTAGCATCTTCGGGACAGGGTTGAATGAGCAGTTCTTC. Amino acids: CASSIFGTGLNEQFF.

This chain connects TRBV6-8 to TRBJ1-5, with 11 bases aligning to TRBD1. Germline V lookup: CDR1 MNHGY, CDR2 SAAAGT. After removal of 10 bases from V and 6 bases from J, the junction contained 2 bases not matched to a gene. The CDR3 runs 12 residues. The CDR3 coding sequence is TGTGCCAACGGGACAGGGGGTCAGCCCCAGCATTTT. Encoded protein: CANGTGGQPQHF.

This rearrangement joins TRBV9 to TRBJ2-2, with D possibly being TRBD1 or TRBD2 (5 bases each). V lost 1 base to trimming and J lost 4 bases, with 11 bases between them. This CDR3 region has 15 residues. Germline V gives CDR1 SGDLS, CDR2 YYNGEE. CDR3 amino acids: CASSVSSGTTGELFF. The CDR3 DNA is TGTGCCAGCAGCGTAAGTTCAGGGACCACCGGGGAGCTGTTTTTT.

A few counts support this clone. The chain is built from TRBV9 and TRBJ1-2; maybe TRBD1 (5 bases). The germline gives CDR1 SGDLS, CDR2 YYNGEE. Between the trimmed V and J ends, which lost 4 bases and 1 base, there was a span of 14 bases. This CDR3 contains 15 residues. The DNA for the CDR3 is TGTGCCAGCAGCCGACCGACAGCGATTAACTATGGCTACACCTTC. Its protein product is CASSRPTAINYGYTF.

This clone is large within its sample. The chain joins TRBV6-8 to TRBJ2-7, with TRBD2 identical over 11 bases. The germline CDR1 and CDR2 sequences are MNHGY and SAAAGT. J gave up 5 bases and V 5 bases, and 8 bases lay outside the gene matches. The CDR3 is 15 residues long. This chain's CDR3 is CASSPPGLAVHEQYF. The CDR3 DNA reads TGTGCCAGCAGTCCCCCGGGACTAGCGGTTCACGAGCAGTACTTC.

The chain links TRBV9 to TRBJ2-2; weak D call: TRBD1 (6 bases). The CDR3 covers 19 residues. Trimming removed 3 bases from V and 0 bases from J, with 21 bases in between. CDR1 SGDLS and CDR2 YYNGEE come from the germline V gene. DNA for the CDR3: TGTGCCAGCAGCGCCCGACCCTCTACAGGGACCCCGAACACCGGGGAGCTGTTTTTT. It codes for CASSARPSTGTPNTGELFF.

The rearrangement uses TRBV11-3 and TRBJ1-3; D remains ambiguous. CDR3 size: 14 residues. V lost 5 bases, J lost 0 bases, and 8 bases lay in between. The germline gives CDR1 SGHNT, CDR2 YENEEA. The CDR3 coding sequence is TGTGCCAGCAGCCAGGTCTTCTCTGGAAACACCATATATTTT. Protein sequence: CASSQVFSGNTIYF.

The CDR3 region has the DNA TGTGCCAGCAGTGGGACAGGCACAACCGGGGAGCTGTTTTTT. This encodes CASSGTGTTGELFF. V and J are TRBV9 and TRBJ2-2, with TRBD1 identical over 8 bases. With 5 bases clipped from V and 5 bases from J, the junction kept 5 bases outside the gene matches. CDR1 and CDR2 (germline): SGDLS, YYNGEE. This CDR3 has 14 amino acids.

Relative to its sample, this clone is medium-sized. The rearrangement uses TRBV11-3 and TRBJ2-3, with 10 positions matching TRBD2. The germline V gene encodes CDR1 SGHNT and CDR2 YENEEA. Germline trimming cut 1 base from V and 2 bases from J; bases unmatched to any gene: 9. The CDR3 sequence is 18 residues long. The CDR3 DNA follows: TGTGCCAGCAGCTTAGGGGTAGCGGGGGGACAAATCACAGATACGCAGTATTTT. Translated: CASSLGVAGGQITDTQYF.

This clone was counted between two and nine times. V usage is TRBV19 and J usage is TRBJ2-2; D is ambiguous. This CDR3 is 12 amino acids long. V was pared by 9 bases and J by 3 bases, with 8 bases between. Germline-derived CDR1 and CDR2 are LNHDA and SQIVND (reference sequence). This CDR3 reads CASGYDTGELFF. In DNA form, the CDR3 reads TGTGCCAGCGGGTACGACACCGGGGAGCTGTTTTTT. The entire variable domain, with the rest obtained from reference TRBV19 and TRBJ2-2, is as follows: DGGITQSPKYLFRKEGQNVTLSCEQNLNHDAMYWYRQDPGQGLRLIYYSQIVNDFQKGDIAEGYSVSREKKESFPLTVTSAQKNPTAFYLCASGYDTGELFFGEGSRLTVL.

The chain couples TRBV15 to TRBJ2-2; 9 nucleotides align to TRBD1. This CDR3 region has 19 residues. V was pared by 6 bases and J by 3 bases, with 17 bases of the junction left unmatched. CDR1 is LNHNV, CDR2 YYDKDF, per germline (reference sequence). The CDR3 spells CATSTTGGGRRFHTGELFF. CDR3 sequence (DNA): TGTGCCACCAGTACCACAGGGGGCGGCCGCCGTTTTCACACCGGGGAGCTGTTTTTT. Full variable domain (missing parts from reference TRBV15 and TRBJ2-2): DAMVIQNPRYQVTQFGKPVTLSCSQTLNHNVMYWYQQKSSQAPKLLFHYYDKDFNNEADTPDNFQSRRPNTSFCFLDIRSPGLGDTAMYLCATSTTGGGRRFHTGELFFGEGSRLTVL.

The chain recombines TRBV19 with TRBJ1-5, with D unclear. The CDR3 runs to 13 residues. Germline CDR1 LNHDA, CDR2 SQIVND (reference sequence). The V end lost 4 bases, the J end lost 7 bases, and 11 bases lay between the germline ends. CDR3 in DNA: TGTGCCAGTAGTAAAAGCCGCCGGCAGCCCCAGCATTTT. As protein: CASSKSRRQPQHF.

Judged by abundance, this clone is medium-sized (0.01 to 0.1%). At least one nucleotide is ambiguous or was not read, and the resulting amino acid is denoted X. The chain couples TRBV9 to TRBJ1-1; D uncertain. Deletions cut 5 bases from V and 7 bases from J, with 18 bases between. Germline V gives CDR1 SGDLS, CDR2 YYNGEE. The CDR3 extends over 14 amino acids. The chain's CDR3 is CASRXYRTTLEAFF. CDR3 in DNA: TGTGCCAGCAGGGRATACAGAACTACTCTTGAAGCTTTCTTT.

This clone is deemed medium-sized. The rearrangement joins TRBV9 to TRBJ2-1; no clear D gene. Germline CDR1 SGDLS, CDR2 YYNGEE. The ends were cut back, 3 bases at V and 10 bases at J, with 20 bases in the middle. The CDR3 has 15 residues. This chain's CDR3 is CASSEGSTSNAEQFF. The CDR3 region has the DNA TGTGCCAGCAGCGAAGGCTCGACCTCCAACGCGGAGCAGTTCTTC.

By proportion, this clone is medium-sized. The CDR3 bases are TGTGCCAGCAGTTTGTACCAGGGTGGCTCTCTCTCCTACGAGCAGTACTTC. Translated, it gives CASSLYQGGSLSYEQYF. This chain joins TRBV6-8 and TRBJ2-7, with a tentative D call TRBD1 (5 bases). V was pared by 4 bases and J by 0 bases, with 19 bases between. Germline lookup yields CDR1 MNHGY and CDR2 SAAAGT. CDR3 length equals 17 residues.

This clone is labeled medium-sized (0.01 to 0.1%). CDR3 sequence: CASSPTSGETDTQYF. In nucleotides, the CDR3 is TGTGCCAGCAGCCCGACTAGCGGGGAAACAGATACGCAGTATTTT. The V call is TRBV11-3, the J call TRBJ2-3, with 11 nucleotides matching TRBD2. The CDR3 loop spans 15 amino acids. The germline V gene has CDR1 SGHNT and CDR2 YENEEA. The V and J ends lost 5 bases and 3 bases, in that order; junction bases with no gene match: 4.

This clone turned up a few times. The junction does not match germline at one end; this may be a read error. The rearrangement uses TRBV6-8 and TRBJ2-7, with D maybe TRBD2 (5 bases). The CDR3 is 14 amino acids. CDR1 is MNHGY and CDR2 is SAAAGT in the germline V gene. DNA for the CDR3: TGTGCCATCAGTGCTCGGACTTCCTCCTACGAGCAGTACTTC. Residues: CAISARTSSYEQYF.

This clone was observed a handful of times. The CDR3 DNA reads TGTGCCAGCCCTCTAGGGGACAGCCGTAATTCACCCCTCCACTTT. Translation gives CASPLGDSRNSPLHF. The rearrangement links TRBV28 to TRBJ1-6; TRBD1 matches 7 bases. The CDR3 is made up of 15 amino acids. Germline CDR1 and CDR2: MDHEN and SYDVKM. Trimming took 8 bases from V and 6 from J; bases not matched to a gene: 10.